Below are 15 T cell receptor beta chains sequenced from a single sample in a study of blood T cell repertoires in COVID-19 (dated by TCRdb to the early 2020s). Library construction relied on the immunoSEQ multiplex PCR assay. In its TCRdb copy, this immuneACCESS table keeps in-frame sequences only and misses some clones. Where compared with another copy, unresolved V genes explain less than half of these, and the others have no known cause. This sample comprises 250,000 to 350,000 clones, around nine tenths of them detected only once. The ten largest clones represent about 11% of the sample. The sample consisted of peripheral blood. These receptors came from a woman aged 25 to 39 with COVID-19, enrolled during active disease.

V gene TRBV19 combines with J gene TRBJ1-2; tentatively, D is TRBD1 (5 bases). Between the trimmed V and J ends, which lost 11 bases and 4 bases, there was a span of 14 bases. The CDR3 is made up of 12 amino acids. CDR1 is LNHDA and CDR2 is SQIVND in the germline V gene (reference sequence). Here the CDR3 DNA reads TGTGCCTCGGCAACAGGAACCTATGGCTACACCTTC. Amino acid sequence: CASATGTYGYTF.

The rearrangement links TRBV3-1 (or the pseudogene TRBV3-2) to TRBJ2-3, with D perhaps TRBD1 (5 bases). Germline loops: CDR1 LGHDT, CDR2 YNNKEL (reference sequence). This CDR3 comprises 13 residues. Between the trimmed V and J ends, which lost 0 bases and 9 bases, there was a span of 10 bases. CDR3 residues: CASSQDRRGTQYF. The CDR3 DNA follows: TGTGCCAGCAGCCAAGATCGAAGGGGAACGCAGTATTTT.

The chain uses TRBV11-2 and TRBJ2-1, with 9 bases aligning to TRBD2. With 4 bases clipped from V and 2 bases from J, the junction kept 6 bases outside the gene matches. Germline CDR1 is SGHAT and CDR2 is FQNNGV. The CDR3 spans 16 residues. The CDR3: CASSSVKREAYNEQFF. As DNA, the CDR3 is TGTGCCAGCAGCTCAGTTAAGCGGGAGGCCTACAATGAGCAGTTCTTC.

The chain employs TRBV28 and TRBJ1-4, with TRBD1 matching 9 bases. CDR3 length: 14 residues. CDR1 and CDR2 from the germline V gene are MDHEN and SYDVKM. With V trimmed by 4 bases and J by 5 bases, 2 bases remained unmatched. The CDR3 is CASSSGTGNEKLFF. The CDR3 DNA reads TGTGCCAGCAGTTCCGGGACAGGGAATGAAAAACTGTTTTTT.

The V call is TRBV3-1 (or the pseudogene TRBV3-2), the J call TRBJ2-5, with a possible D match to TRBD1 (6 bases). Germline V gives CDR1 LGHDT, CDR2 YNNKEL (reference sequence). The V end lost 3 bases, the J end lost 5 bases, and 22 bases lay between the germline ends. The CDR3 has 17 amino acids. CDR3 nucleotides: TGTGCCAGCAGCCACCAGGGGCGGCGGCGAAAGGGGGAGACCCAGTACTTC. It codes for CASSHQGRRRKGETQYF.

The chain employs TRBV19 and TRBJ1-5; the D gene is possibly TRBD1 (6 bases). The CDR3 loop spans 15 amino acids. V lost 6 bases and J lost 2, with 14 bases in between. CDR1 is LNHDA, CDR2 SQIVND, per germline (reference sequence). CDR3 DNA sequence: TGTGCCAGTAGGCTCAGGGGCTCTCGCAATCAGCCCCAGCATTTT. Translated, it gives CASRLRGSRNQPQHF.

The rearrangement uses TRBV6-5 and TRBJ1-1; D possibly corresponds to TRBD1 (6 bases). V dropped 2 bases and J dropped 6 bases, with 19 bases sitting between them. Germline loops: CDR1 MNHEY, CDR2 SVGAGI. This CDR3 has 16 amino acids. CDR3 in amino acids: CASSYGTGNRYSEAFF. In nucleotides, the CDR3 is TGTGCCAGCAGTTACGGAACAGGGAATCGGTACTCTGAAGCTTTCTTT.

Only one count was recorded for this clone. The chain joins TRBV29-1 to TRBJ2-6, with 7 bases that match TRBD2. This CDR3 has 16 amino acids. Germline CDR1 reads SQVTM; CDR2 reads ANQGSEA. V lost 6 bases to trimming and J lost 2 bases; unmatched junction nucleotides: 10. CDR3 sequence (DNA): TGCAGCGTCCTCGGCGGGAGATGGACTGGGGCCAACGTCCTGACTTTC. Protein: CSVLGGRWTGANVLTF.

The chain carries TRBV30 and TRBJ2-7; D is unresolved. The CDR3 contains 12 residues. V lost 2 bases and J 3 bases, leaving 8 bases between the germline ends. Germline-derived CDR1 and CDR2 are GTSNPN and SVGIG (reference sequence). The CDR3 here is CAWSSRLYEQYF. In DNA, the CDR3 is TGTGCCTGGAGTTCCCGACTCTACGAGCAGTACTTC.

V usage is TRBV27 and J usage is TRBJ1-1; 8 positions match TRBD1. Germline trimming cut 5 bases from V and 0 bases from J; bases unmatched to any gene: 8. This CDR3 has 16 residues. Per germline, CDR1 MNHEY and CDR2 SMNVEV (reference sequence). The chain's CDR3 is CASSLGQGWLNTEAFF. Here the CDR3 DNA reads TGTGCCAGCAGTCTCGGACAGGGTTGGTTGAACACTGAAGCTTTCTTT.

The J gene is TRBJ2-1, the V gene TRBV3-1 (or the pseudogene TRBV3-2), with 10 bases lining up with TRBD1. Germline V gene data show CDR1 as LGHDT and CDR2 as YNNKEL (reference sequence). The J segment lost 5 bases and the V segment lost 2 bases, leaving 9 bases of the junction unmatched. The CDR3 is 17 residues long. The CDR3 loop reads CASSQPGGTGENNEQFF. Here the CDR3 DNA reads TGTGCCAGCAGCCAACCTGGGGGGACAGGGGAGAACAATGAGCAGTTCTTC.

The genes are TRBV7-9 and TRBJ1-3; 7 bases align to TRBD1. The CDR3 is made up of 16 amino acids. J gave up 2 bases and V 3 bases, and 7 bases lay outside the gene matches. Germline CDR1 and CDR2: SEHNR and FQNEAQ (reference sequence). The CDR3 loop is CASSFGTVRTGNTIYF. In DNA form, the CDR3 reads TGTGCCAGCAGCTTCGGGACAGTGAGAACTGGAAACACCATATATTTT. Supplemented by reference TRBV7-9 and TRBJ1-3, the full variable domain reads DTGVSQNPRHKITKRGQNVTFRCDPISEHNRLYWYRQTLGQGPEFLTYFQNEAQLEKSRLLSDRFSAERPKGSFSTLEIQRTEQGDSAMYLCASSFGTVRTGNTIYFGEGSWLTVV.

The V call is TRBV7-9, the J call TRBJ2-7; possible D gene TRBD2, 6 bases. The CDR3 is made up of 15 amino acids. Germline V lookup: CDR1 SEHNR, CDR2 FQNEAQ (reference sequence). V lost 4 bases and J lost 4, with 17 bases in between. The CDR3 nucleotides are TGTGCCAGCAGCTCCCCCTCGGGACTGGTATACGAGCAGTACTTC. It encodes CASSSPSGLVYEQYF. The full variable domain, with the rest looked up from reference TRBV7-9 and TRBJ2-7, is DTGVSQNPRHKITKRGQNVTFRCDPISEHNRLYWYRQTLGQGPEFLTYFQNEAQLEKSRLLSDRFSAERPKGSFSTLEIQRTEQGDSAMYLCASSSPSGLVYEQYFGPGTRLTVT.

This clone was seen just once. The rearrangement links TRBV2 to TRBJ2-3, with 9 bases identical to TRBD2. Germline V gene lookup returns CDR1 SNHLY and CDR2 FYNNEI. V lost 4 bases and J lost 3; bases outside the gene matches: 2. The CDR3 consists of 14 residues. CDR3 DNA sequence: TGTGCCAGCAGTGGTAGCGGGAGAACAGATACGCAGTATTTT. Its protein is CASSGSGRTDTQYF.

The gene calls are TRBV27 and TRBJ2-6; 9 bases align to TRBD1. Losses at the gene ends were 3 bases for V and 12 bases for J; bases not matched to a gene: 6. Germline lookup yields CDR1 MNHEY and CDR2 SMNVEV (reference sequence). The CDR3 consists of 14 residues. This CDR3 reads CASSFAGQGTVLTF. Here the CDR3 DNA reads TGTGCCAGCAGTTTCGCGGGACAGGGTACCGTCCTGACTTTC.